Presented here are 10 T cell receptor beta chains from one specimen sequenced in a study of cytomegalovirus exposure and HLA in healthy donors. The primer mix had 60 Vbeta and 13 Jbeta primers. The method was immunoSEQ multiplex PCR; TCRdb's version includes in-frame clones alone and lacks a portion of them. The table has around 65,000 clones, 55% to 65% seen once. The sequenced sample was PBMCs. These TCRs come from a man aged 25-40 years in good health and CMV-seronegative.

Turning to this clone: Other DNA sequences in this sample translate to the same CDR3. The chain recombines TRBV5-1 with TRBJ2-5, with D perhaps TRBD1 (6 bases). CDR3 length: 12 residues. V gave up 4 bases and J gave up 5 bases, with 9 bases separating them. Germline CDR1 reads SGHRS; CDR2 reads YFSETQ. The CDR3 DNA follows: TGCGCCAGCAGCGGGCAGGGGGAGACCCAGTACTTC. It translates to CASSGQGETQYF.

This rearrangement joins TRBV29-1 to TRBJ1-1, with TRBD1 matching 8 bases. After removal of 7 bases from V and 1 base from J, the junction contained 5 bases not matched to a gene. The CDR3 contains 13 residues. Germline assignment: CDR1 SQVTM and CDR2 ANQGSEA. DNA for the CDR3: TGCAGCGCGTGGACAGGGTCGAACACTGAAGCTTTCTTT. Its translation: CSAWTGSNTEAFF.

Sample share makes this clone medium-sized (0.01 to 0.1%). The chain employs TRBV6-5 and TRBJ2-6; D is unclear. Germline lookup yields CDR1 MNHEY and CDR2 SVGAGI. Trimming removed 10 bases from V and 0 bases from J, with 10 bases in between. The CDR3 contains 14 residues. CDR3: CATNTNSGANVLTF. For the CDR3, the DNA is TGTGCCACCAATACAAACTCTGGGGCCAACGTCCTGACTTTC.

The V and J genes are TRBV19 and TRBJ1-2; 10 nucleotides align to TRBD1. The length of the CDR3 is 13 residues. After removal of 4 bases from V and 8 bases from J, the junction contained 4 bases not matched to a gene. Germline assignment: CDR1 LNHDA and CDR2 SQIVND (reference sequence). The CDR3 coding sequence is TGTGCCAGTAGTACCCGGGACAGGGGCGGCTACACCTTC. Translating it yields CASSTRDRGGYTF.

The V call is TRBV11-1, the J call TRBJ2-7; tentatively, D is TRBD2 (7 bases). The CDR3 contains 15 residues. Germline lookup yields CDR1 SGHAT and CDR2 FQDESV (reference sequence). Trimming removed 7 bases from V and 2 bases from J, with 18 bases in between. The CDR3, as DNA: TGTGCCAGCACCTACATCGCGGGGGCACCCTACGAGCAGTACTTC. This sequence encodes CASTYIAGAPYEQYF.

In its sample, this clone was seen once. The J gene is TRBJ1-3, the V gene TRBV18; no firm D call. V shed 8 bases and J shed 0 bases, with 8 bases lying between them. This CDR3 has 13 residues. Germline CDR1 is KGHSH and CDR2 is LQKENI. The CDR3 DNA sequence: TGTGCCAGCGCCACTGGCTCTGGAAACACCATATATTTT. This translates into CASATGSGNTIYF.

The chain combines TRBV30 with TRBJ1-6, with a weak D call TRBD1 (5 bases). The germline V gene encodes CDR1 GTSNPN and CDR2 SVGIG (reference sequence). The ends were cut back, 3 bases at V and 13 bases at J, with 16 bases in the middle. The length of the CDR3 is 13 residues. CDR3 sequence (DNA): TGTGCCTGGAGACTATCGTTTGGGGCGCCCCTCCACTTT. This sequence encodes CAWRLSFGAPLHF.

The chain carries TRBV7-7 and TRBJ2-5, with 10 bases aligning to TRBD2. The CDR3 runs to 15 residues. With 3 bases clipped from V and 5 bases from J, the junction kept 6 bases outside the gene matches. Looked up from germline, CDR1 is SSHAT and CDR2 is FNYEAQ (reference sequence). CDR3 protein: CASSFEAGGVETQYF. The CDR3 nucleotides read TGTGCCAGCAGCTTTGAAGCGGGGGGGGTGGAGACCCAGTACTTC.

In DNA form, the CDR3 reads TGCGCCAGCAGCTTGGACATGCCCTACAATGAGCAGTTCTTC. It encodes CASSLDMPYNEQFF. The chain is built from TRBV5-1 and TRBJ2-1; D is unresolved. The CDR3 covers 14 residues. V lost 0 bases, J lost 2 bases, and 6 bases lay in between. CDR1 is SGHRS, CDR2 YFSETQ, per germline.

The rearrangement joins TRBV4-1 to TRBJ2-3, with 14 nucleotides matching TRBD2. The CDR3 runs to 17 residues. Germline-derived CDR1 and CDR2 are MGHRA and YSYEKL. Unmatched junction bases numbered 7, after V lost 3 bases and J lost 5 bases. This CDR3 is CASSHYGTSGGGDTQYF. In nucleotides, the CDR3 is TGCGCCAGCAGCCATTATGGGACTAGCGGGGGCGGAGATACGCAGTATTTT.